The 22 T cell receptor beta chains given below trace back to one sample, sequenced in a study of T-cell memory formation after mild COVID-19. TCRdb reprocessed the 5' RACE reads with MiXCR, giving one entry per CDR3 protein. The sample lists about 130,000 distinct CDR3 sequences; about 6% were seen once. The sample comprised PBMCs or a T cell subset sorted from them (not recorded which). The receptors come from an adult woman who had mild COVID-19 (a few samples of this study predate the infection). Cell type and time point are not known.

Ten or more counts support this clonotype. The J gene is TRBJ1-1, the V gene TRBV12-3 or TRBV12-4; a possible D gene is TRBD1 (6 bases). This CDR3 has 12 amino acids. V dropped 6 bases and J dropped 14 bases, with 19 bases sitting between them. The CDR3 loop reads CASSLTRTETFF. The CDR3 DNA sequence: TGTGCCAGCAGCTTGACGCGGACAGAAACGTTCTTT.

This clonotype was picked up many times. V usage is TRBV7-2 and J usage is TRBJ2-4; D is undetermined. The V gene's germline CDR1 is SGHTA and CDR2 FQGNSA. CDR3 length: 14 amino acids. Between the trimmed V and J ends, which lost 3 bases and 0 bases, there was a span of 6 bases. The CDR3: CASSFRGAKNIQYF. The CDR3 region has the DNA TGTGCCAGCAGCTTTCGTGGAGCCAAAAACATTCAGTACTTC.

This clonotype was seen more than once but under ten times. The genes are TRBV5-1 and TRBJ2-3, with 11 bases aligning to TRBD2. Germline assignment: CDR1 SGHRS and CDR2 YFSETQ. This CDR3 has 14 amino acids. V trimming: 7 bases; J trimming: 3 bases; junction bases outside the gene matches: 4. CDR3 nucleotide sequence: TGCGCCAGCTTAGCGGGGGGGCCAACAGATACGCAGTATTTT. Protein: CASLAGGPTDTQYF.

On this clonotype itself: A much larger clone lies a single base off, so this may be a read error. This rearrangement joins TRBV9 to TRBJ1-1; D call uncertain. The ends were cut back, 0 bases at V and 0 bases at J, with 9 bases in the middle. The CDR3 runs 15 residues. Germline V lookup: CDR1 SGDLS, CDR2 YYNGEE. The CDR3 is CASSVDGSLNTEAFF. The CDR3 nucleotides read TGTGCCAGCAGCGTAGACGGGTCCTTGAACACTGAAGCTTTCTTT.

The V and J genes are TRBV7-3 and TRBJ2-3, with D unclear. Germline V CDR1 and CDR2: SGHTA, FQGTGA. CDR3 length equals 15 residues. V dropped 2 bases and J dropped 2 bases, with 11 bases sitting between them. The CDR3 spells CASSLGPQYTDTQYF. The CDR3 DNA reads as TGTGCCAGCAGCTTAGGGCCGCAGTACACAGATACGCAGTATTTT.

This clonotype was seen just once. The CDR3 DNA follows: TGCAGTGCTAGAGATTTGGCTAGCCAAGAGACCCAGTACTTC. Encoded protein: CSARDLASQETQYF. This rearrangement joins TRBV20-1 to TRBJ2-5; no clear D. The germline gives CDR1 DFQATT, CDR2 SNEGSKA (reference sequence). CDR3 size: 14 residues. The germline V and J ends were trimmed by 0 bases and 1 base, with 9 bases remaining between them.

Many counts were recorded for this clonotype. The V call is TRBV7-2, the J call TRBJ2-4, with D possibly matching TRBD2 (5 bases). This CDR3 is 17 amino acids long. The V gene lost 4 bases and the J gene lost 0 bases, with 16 bases spanning the gap. Germline CDR1 SGHTA, CDR2 FQGNSA. CDR3 loop: CASSSMASTVAKNIQYF. CDR3 DNA sequence: TGTGCCAGCAGCTCTATGGCTAGCACGGTAGCCAAAAACATTCAGTACTTC.

The chain joins TRBV10-3 to TRBJ2-1; 11 nucleotides match TRBD2. CDR1 and CDR2 from the germline V gene are ENHRY and SYGVKD. The junction had 8 bases not matched to a gene; V was cut back by 6 bases and J by 7 bases. This CDR3 spans 15 amino acids. The CDR3: CAISPTSGGDNEQFF. The CDR3 nucleotides read TGTGCCATCAGCCCTACTAGCGGGGGAGATAATGAGCAGTTCTTC.

This clonotype was counted a few times. The chain has TRBV12-3 or TRBV12-4 and TRBJ1-1; the D gene is possibly TRBD1 (5 bases). The V end was cut by 6 bases, the J end by 4 bases, with 12 bases between. The CDR3 is 13 residues long. CDR3 coding DNA: TGTGCCAGCAGAAGACAGTTAACCACTGAAGCTTTCTTT. As protein: CASRRQLTTEAFF.

The chain employs TRBV24-1 and TRBJ2-1; 7 nucleotides agree with TRBD2. With V trimmed by 7 bases and J by 10 bases, 15 bases remained unmatched. Germline V gives CDR1 KGHDR, CDR2 SFDVKD. The CDR3 is made up of 15 amino acids. CDR3 bases: TGTGCCACCAGGTCGACGGGAGGTGGGACTCGGGAGCAGTTCTTC. Amino acids: CATRSTGGGTREQFF.

This clonotype appeared a few times. The CDR3 spells CASSTTGKTQETQYF. Here the CDR3 DNA reads TGCGCCAGCAGCACCACAGGGAAGACCCAAGAGACCCAGTACTTC. The chain links TRBV5-1 to TRBJ2-5; D is possibly TRBD1 (6 bases). V lost 4 bases to trimming and J lost 1 base, with 14 bases between them. The CDR3 spans 15 residues. The germline gives CDR1 SGHRS, CDR2 YFSETQ.

The table lists this clonotype with a few counts. The chain joins TRBV29-1 to TRBJ1-6; D perhaps matches TRBD1 (6 bases). Trimming left V 4 bases short and J 5 bases short, with 9 bases between. The CDR3 has 13 residues. Germline V lookup: CDR1 SQVTM, CDR2 ANQGSEA. The DNA for the CDR3 is TGCAGCGTTGGAGGGGGTAATAATTCACCCCTCCACTTT. Its translation: CSVGGGNNSPLHF.

The chain employs TRBV24-1 and TRBJ2-3; the D gene is possibly TRBD1 (5 bases). Trimming shortened V by 2 bases and J by 1 base, and 12 bases separated the two germline ends. The germline V gene has CDR1 KGHDR and CDR2 SFDVKD. CDR3 length: 16 amino acids. The CDR3 region is CATSDSQGLGTDTQYF. CDR3 sequence (DNA): TGTGCCACCAGTGATTCCCAGGGTCTCGGCACAGATACGCAGTATTTT.

The chain employs TRBV6-6 and TRBJ2-7; TRBD1 aligns across 8 bases. This CDR3 comprises 14 residues. Losses at the gene ends were 7 bases for V and 2 bases for J; bases not matched to a gene: 7. Germline CDR1 is MNHNY and CDR2 is SVGAGI (reference sequence). Here the CDR3 reads CASNNQGAPYEQYF. CDR3 coding DNA: TGTGCCAGCAACAACCAGGGGGCCCCCTACGAGCAGTACTTC.

Only a few counts were recorded for this clonotype. The CDR3 region has the DNA TGTGCCAGCAGTTTAGTCCTTGGTTACAATGAGCAGTTCTTC. Its protein is CASSLVLGYNEQFF. The chain links TRBV12-3 or TRBV12-4 to TRBJ2-1; no reliable D call. V lost 1 base to trimming and J lost 4 bases, with 8 bases between them. The CDR3 runs 14 residues.

This clonotype was picked up a small number of times. The V and J genes are TRBV30 and TRBJ1-1; TRBD1 aligns across 7 bases. After removal of 4 bases from V and 6 bases from J, the junction contained 8 bases not matched to a gene. Germline loops: CDR1 GTSNPN, CDR2 SVGIG (reference sequence). There are 13 residues in the CDR3. CDR3: CAWNIDRVAEAFF. The CDR3 region has the DNA TGTGCCTGGAACATAGACAGGGTTGCTGAAGCTTTCTTT.

This clonotype was seen a handful of times. CDR3 in DNA: TGTGCCAGCAGCTTACCCGTACTGGGGACTGAAGCTTTCTTT. Protein: CASSLPVLGTEAFF. The chain combines TRBV7-9 with TRBJ1-1; D unclear. Deletions cut 2 bases from V and 5 bases from J, with 12 bases between. The CDR3 sequence is 14 residues long. The germline CDR1 and CDR2 sequences are SEHNR and FQNEAQ (reference sequence).

This clonotype was seen many times. V and J are TRBV7-9 and TRBJ1-6, with TRBD1 matching over 9 bases. Germline-derived CDR1 and CDR2 are SEHNR and FQNEAQ (reference sequence). The length of the CDR3 is 16 residues. Trimming cost V 3 bases and J 5 bases; bases outside gene matches: 5. The CDR3: CASSFTGQGNNSPLHF. CDR3 DNA: TGTGCCAGCAGCTTTACCGGACAGGGGAATAATTCACCCCTCCACTTT.

This clonotype has more than one count but fewer than ten. V and J are TRBV10-3 and TRBJ2-5; a possible D gene is TRBD1 (5 bases). Trimming took 10 bases from V and 0 from J, leaving 9 bases between them. The germline gives CDR1 ENHRY, CDR2 SYGVKD. CDR3 size: 12 residues. CDR3 DNA: TGTGCCAGCCGACAGAACCAAGAGACCCAGTACTTC. Its protein product is CASRQNQETQYF.

This clonotype occurred a few times. The chain uses TRBV5-1 and TRBJ1-1; no firm D call. Trimming stripped 4 bases from V and 6 bases from J, with 19 bases between. The germline CDR1 and CDR2 sequences are SGHRS and YFSETQ. CDR3 length: 15 amino acids. As DNA, the CDR3 is TGCGCCAGCAGCCCGTCATCGGGGAAAATTTCTGAAGCTTTCTTT. The encoded protein is CASSPSSGKISEAFF.

This clonotype was counted many times. This chain links TRBV7-9 with TRBJ1-1; D remains ambiguous. This CDR3 is 14 amino acids long. V was cut by 4 bases and J by 10 bases, with 19 bases left in between. The germline gives CDR1 SEHNR, CDR2 FQNEAQ (reference sequence). CDR3 protein: CASSSPSGEGGAFF. CDR3 nucleotide sequence: TGTGCCAGCAGCTCACCCAGTGGGGAAGGTGGAGCTTTCTTT.

In this sample, this clonotype turned up many times. CDR3 region: CASILAGSSGANVLTF. CDR3 DNA: TGTGCCAGCATCTTAGCGGGGAGCTCTGGGGCCAACGTCCTGACTTTC. V usage is TRBV12-3 or TRBV12-4 and J usage is TRBJ2-6; 8 nucleotides agree with TRBD2. V dropped 7 bases and J dropped 0; count of bases not matched to a gene: 5. CDR3 length: 16 residues.